These 21 T cell receptor beta chains were all obtained from the same sample, sequenced in a study of T cell responses to AZD1222 COVID-19 vaccine. TCRdb's table, derived via immunoSEQ multiplex PCR, lists solely in-frame clones and lacks some. The sample records more than 85,000 clones, nearly 90% being singletons. The material sequenced was peripheral blood, taken 28 days after the second AZD1222 dose. All receptors derive from an adult who received the AZD1222 COVID-19 vaccine.

A few counts support this clone. The J gene is TRBJ2-7, the V gene TRBV28; D possibly corresponds to TRBD2 (5 bases). The CDR3 sequence is 14 residues long. Deletions cut 10 bases from V and 7 bases from J, with 23 bases between. CDR1 and CDR2 from the germline V gene are MDHEN and SYDVKM. The CDR3 region has the DNA TGTGCCACCCAGTTGACCCGGGATCCGTATGAGCAGTACTTC. This translates into CATQLTRDPYEQYF.

This clone was detected once. V is TRBV14 and J is TRBJ2-7; 10 positions agree with TRBD1. V was pared by 6 bases and J by 2 bases, with 7 bases of the junction left unmatched. CDR1 is SGHDN and CDR2 is FVKESK in the germline V gene. The CDR3 spans 15 residues. CDR3 nucleotides: TGTGCCAGCAGACTGACCGGGACAGGGGCCTACGAGCAGTACTTC. As protein: CASRLTGTGAYEQYF.

The V and J genes are TRBV30 and TRBJ2-1; TRBD1 matches at 11 bases. The J segment lost 7 bases and the V segment lost 7 bases, leaving 12 bases of the junction unmatched. The CDR3 sequence is 15 residues long. In germline, CDR1 is GTSNPN, CDR2 SVGIG (reference sequence). The CDR3 protein is CASSLIGQGANEQFF. The CDR3 bases are TGTGCCTCGTCCTTGATTGGACAGGGGGCGAATGAGCAGTTCTTC.

DNA for the CDR3: TGTGCCAGCAGTGAGCGACTAAATGGCTACACCTTC. It translates to CASSERLNGYTF. The chain recombines TRBV25-1 with TRBJ1-2; D uncertain. V lost 3 bases and J lost 6, with 8 bases in between. The CDR3 has 12 amino acids. The germline CDR1 and CDR2 sequences are MGHDK and SYGVNS.

The rearrangement links TRBV7-2 to TRBJ1-3; no clear D. CDR1 is SGHTA and CDR2 is FQGNSA in the germline V gene. This CDR3 is 16 amino acids long. The V end was cut by 1 base, the J end by 0 bases, with 10 bases between. The DNA of the CDR3 is TGTGCCAGCAGCTTAGTGGCAGCCCGCTCTGGAAACACCATATATTTT. Its translation is CASSLVAARSGNTIYF.

The sample holds one count of this clone. The V gene is TRBV5-1, the J gene TRBJ1-2; 11 bases align to TRBD1. Unmatched junction bases numbered 4, after V lost 5 bases and J lost 7 bases. From germline, CDR1 is SGHRS and CDR2 YFSETQ. The CDR3 length is 13 residues. This chain's CDR3 is CASRPGQGVGYTF. The CDR3 DNA reads as TGCGCCAGCAGACCGGGACAGGGGGTTGGCTACACCTTC. Variable domain in full (rest from reference TRBV5-1 and TRBJ1-2): KAGVTQTPRYLIKTRGQQVTLSCSPISGHRSVSWYQQTPGQGLQFLFEYFSETQRNKGNFPGRFSGRQFSNSRSEMNVSTLELGDSALYLCASRPGQGVGYTFGSGTRLTVV.

The CDR3 DNA follows: TGTGCCAGCCTAGGAGGGGGCGATTCACCCCTCCACTTT. It codes for CASLGGGDSPLHF. This chain connects TRBV21-1 to TRBJ1-6; TRBD1 is the table's D call and was not checked against the DNA. TRBV21-1 is a documented pseudogene. This CDR3 spans 13 amino acids.

The chain combines TRBV5-1 with TRBJ1-4, with 8 bases identical to TRBD1. Germline CDR1 SGHRS, CDR2 YFSETQ. The CDR3 is made up of 14 amino acids. Germline trimming cut 3 bases from V and 3 bases from J; bases unmatched to any gene: 1. Here the CDR3 reads CASSSTGANEKLFF. In DNA, the CDR3 is TGCGCCAGCAGCTCGACAGGGGCTAATGAAAAACTGTTTTTT.

V usage is TRBV18 and J usage is TRBJ1-1; D is undetermined. V was pared by 3 bases and J by 4 bases, with 12 bases between. This CDR3 is 14 amino acids long. CDR1 is KGHSH and CDR2 is LQKENI in the germline V gene. As DNA, the CDR3 is TGTGCCAGCTCACCGACTGTGGAGGGCACTGAAGCTTTCTTT. Amino acid sequence: CASSPTVEGTEAFF.

The genes are TRBV7-6 and TRBJ1-5, with 10 nucleotides matching TRBD1. CDR1 SGHVS and CDR2 FNYEAQ come from the germline V gene. V shed 5 bases and J 0 bases; nucleotides not matched to a gene: 10. CDR3 size: 18 residues. The CDR3, as DNA: TGTGCCAGCAGCCTCGCCGGGACAGGGGAGTATAGCAATCAGCCCCAGCATTTT. It is translated as CASSLAGTGEYSNQPQHF.

The chain combines TRBV20-1 with TRBJ2-3; D is ambiguous. Looked up from germline, CDR1 is DFQATT and CDR2 is SNEGSKA (reference sequence). The V gene lost 8 bases and the J gene lost 2 bases, with 8 bases spanning the gap. CDR3 length equals 11 residues. CDR3 protein: CSSTSTDTQYF. Here the CDR3 DNA reads TGCAGTTCCACTTCCACAGATACGCAGTATTTT.

The chain links TRBV7-8 to TRBJ1-1; the D gene is possibly TRBD1 (5 bases). The CDR3 consists of 13 residues. V was cut by 1 base and J by 7 bases, with 10 bases left in between. Germline values: CDR1 SGHVS, CDR2 FQNEAQ. CDR3 in amino acids: CASSLERGSEAFF. The CDR3 DNA sequence: TGTGCCAGCAGCTTAGAAAGGGGTAGTGAAGCTTTCTTT.

The chain is built from TRBV18 and TRBJ1-4; the match to TRBD1 covers 7 bases. The CDR3 has 14 residues. V was pared by 6 bases and J by 15 bases, with 16 bases of the junction left unmatched. Looked up from germline, CDR1 is KGHSH and CDR2 is LQKENI. The CDR3 region is CASSPKTGSSLVFF. CDR3 DNA: TGTGCCAGCTCGCCAAAGACAGGGTCAAGTCTAGTGTTTTTT. Full variable domain (remainder filled in from reference TRBV18 and TRBJ1-4): NAGVMQNPRHLVRRRGQEARLRCSPMKGHSHVYWYRQLPEEGLKFMVYLQKENIIDESGMPKERFSAEFPKEGPSILRIQQVVRGDSAAYFCASSPKTGSSLVFFGSGTQLSVL.

The chain joins TRBV18 to TRBJ1-6; 9 nucleotides line up with TRBD1. The CDR3 has 15 amino acids. Germline V gene sequence: CDR1 KGHSH, CDR2 LQKENI. J was trimmed by 3 bases and V by 3 bases; bases with no gene match: 0. The CDR3, as DNA: TGTGCCAGCTCACCGACAGGGGGCTATAATTCACCCCTCCACTTT. Translating it yields CASSPTGGYNSPLHF.

The CDR3 is CASSYSGTQGEQYF. In DNA, the CDR3 is TGTGCCAGCAGTTACTCAGGAACCCAGGGGGAGCAGTACTTC. This chain links TRBV6-5 with TRBJ2-7; D is possibly TRBD1 (6 bases). V shed 0 bases and J shed 7 bases, with 13 bases lying between them. The CDR3 totals 14 residues. In germline, CDR1 is MNHEY, CDR2 SVGAGI.

The rearrangement joins TRBV4-1 to TRBJ2-6, with 7 nucleotides matching TRBD2. CDR3 length equals 20 residues. Germline loops: CDR1 MGHRA, CDR2 YSYEKL. With V trimmed by 5 bases and J by 0 bases, 16 bases remained unmatched. The CDR3 here is CASSFRAGRPLPSGANVLTF. The CDR3, as DNA: TGCGCCAGCAGCTTCCGAGCGGGACGCCCTTTACCCTCTGGGGCCAACGTCCTGACTTTC.

The chain links TRBV5-1 to TRBJ2-5; TRBD2 aligns across 9 bases. V dropped 6 bases and J dropped 1; count of bases not matched to a gene: 7. The CDR3 loop spans 15 amino acids. Germline V gene lookup returns CDR1 SGHRS and CDR2 YFSETQ. The CDR3 protein is CASIASGRPQETQYF. In nucleotides, the CDR3 is TGCGCCAGCATAGCCAGCGGGAGGCCCCAAGAGACCCAGTACTTC.

The chain links TRBV12-5 to TRBJ2-1; 13 positions agree with TRBD2. Per germline, CDR1 LGHNT and CDR2 FRNRAP. The CDR3 is 16 residues long. The ends lost 3 bases at V and 7 bases at J; junction bases unmatched: 6. In DNA form, the CDR3 reads TGTGCTAGTGGTTTTGCCGGGACTAGCGGGAAAAATGAGCAGTTCTTC. It encodes CASGFAGTSGKNEQFF.

The chain couples TRBV6-2 or TRBV6-3 to TRBJ1-4, with TRBD1 matching 8 bases. CDR1 is MNHEY, CDR2 SVGEGT, per germline. Unmatched junction bases numbered 4, after V lost 4 bases and J lost 6 bases. There are 14 residues in the CDR3. The CDR3 DNA sequence: TGTGCCAGCAGTTCAGGGGGCGCGGATGAAAAACTGTTTTTT. This encodes CASSSGGADEKLFF.

J is TRBJ1-5 and V is TRBV28; TRBD1 agrees at 10 bases. The V and J ends lost 2 bases and 3 bases, in that order; junction bases with no gene match: 7. CDR3 length: 17 residues. CDR1 is MDHEN and CDR2 is SYDVKM in the germline V gene. CDR3 sequence (DNA): TGTGCCAGCAGTTTAGGGACAGGGGTTTATTTCAATCAGCCCCAGCATTTT. As protein: CASSLGTGVYFNQPQHF. Together with reference TRBV28 and TRBJ1-5, the CDR3 gives the full variable domain: DVKVTQSSRYLVKRTGEKVFLECVQDMDHENMFWYRQDPGLGLRLIYFSYDVKMKEKGDIPEGYSVSREKKERFSLILESASTNQTSMYLCASSLGTGVYFNQPQHFGDGTRLSIL.

The chain recombines TRBV5-1 with TRBJ1-4; 9 bases line up with TRBD1. The V gene's germline CDR1 is SGHRS and CDR2 YFSETQ. The CDR3 length is 18 residues. After removal of 3 bases from V and 0 bases from J, the junction contained 9 bases not matched to a gene. CDR3 sequence reads: CASSSPGQGRPTNEKLFF. CDR3 bases: TGCGCCAGCAGCTCTCCTGGACAGGGGAGGCCAACTAATGAAAAACTGTTTTTT.